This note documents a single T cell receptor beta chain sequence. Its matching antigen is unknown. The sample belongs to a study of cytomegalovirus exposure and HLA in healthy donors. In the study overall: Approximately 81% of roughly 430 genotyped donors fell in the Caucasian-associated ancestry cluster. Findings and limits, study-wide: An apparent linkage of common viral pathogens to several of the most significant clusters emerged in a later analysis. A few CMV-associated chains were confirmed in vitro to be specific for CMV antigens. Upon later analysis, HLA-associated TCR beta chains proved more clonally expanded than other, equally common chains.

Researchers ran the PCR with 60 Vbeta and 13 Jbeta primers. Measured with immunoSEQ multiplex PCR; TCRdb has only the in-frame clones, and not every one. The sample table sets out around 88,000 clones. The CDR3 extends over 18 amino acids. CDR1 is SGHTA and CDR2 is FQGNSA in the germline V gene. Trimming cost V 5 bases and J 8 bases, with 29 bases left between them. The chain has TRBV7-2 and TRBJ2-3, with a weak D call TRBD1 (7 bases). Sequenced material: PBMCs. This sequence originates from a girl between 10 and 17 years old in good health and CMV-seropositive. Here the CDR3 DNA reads TGTGCCAGCAGCCAACAGGGGAGGCTAGCTAGAGGGAGAGTTACGCAGTATTTT. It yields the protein CASSQQGRLARGRVTQYF. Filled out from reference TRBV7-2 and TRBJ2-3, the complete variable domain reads GAGVSQSPSNKVTEKGKDVELRCDPISGHTALYWYRQSLGQGLEFLIYFQGNSAPDKSGLPSDRFSAERTGGSVSTLTIQRTQQEDSAVYLCASSQQGRLARGRVTQYFGPGTRLTVL.